This T cell receptor (beta chain) is from a study of T cell responses to AZD1222 COVID-19 vaccine. Clones were sequenced by immunoSEQ multiplex PCR, and TCRdb holds only the in-frame ones, with some missing. The table shows roughly 120,000 clones, with under 90% occurring only once. General study results and limits: The donor cohort was predominantly white British with a female majority, and clonal diversity may have been underestimated.

Turning to this clone: The antigen remains undetermined.

This CDR3 is built from 14 residues. In germline, CDR1 is LNHDA, CDR2 SQIVND (reference sequence). V dropped 3 bases and J dropped 0 bases, with 3 bases sitting between them. The TCR comes from an adult in good health. Here the sequenced sample was peripheral blood, taken on day 0 of AZD1222 vaccination. This chain uses TRBV19 with TRBJ2-6; D is unclear. For the CDR3, the DNA is TGTGCCAGTAGTATGAGCTCTGGGGCCAACGTCCTGACTTTC. This gives the protein CASSMSSGANVLTF. Variable domain in full (rest from reference TRBV19 and TRBJ2-6): DGGITQSPKYLFRKEGQNVTLSCEQNLNHDAMYWYRQDPGQGLRLIYYSQIVNDFQKGDIAEGYSVSREKKESFPLTVTSAQKNPTAFYLCASSMSSGANVLTFGAGSRLTVL.